What follows are 28 T cell receptor beta chains derived from one specimen sequenced in a study of T cell repertoires in cytomegalovirus infection. Via MiXCR, TCRdb re-called the reads, giving one row per CDR3 protein. Of almost 300,000 distinct CDR3 sequences in the sample, around 10% were seen once. Sequencing used PBMCs. These receptors were taken from a human donor in good health (CMV status not recorded). Some clones in this sample may be carry-over from other donors' samples.

This clonotype was observed a handful of times. The rearrangement joins TRBV6-6 to TRBJ2-5, with TRBD2 as a possible D gene (5 bases). Germline V CDR1 and CDR2: MNHNY, SVGAGI (reference sequence). V dropped 5 bases and J dropped 2 bases, with 12 bases sitting between them. CDR3 size: 14 residues. The CDR3 DNA is TGTGCCAGCAGTCTATCACTAGTTCAAGAGACCCAGTACTTC. Translated, it gives CASSLSLVQETQYF.

Ten or more counts support this clonotype. The chain employs TRBV7-2 and TRBJ2-2; TRBD1 might be the D (5 bases). This CDR3 is 16 amino acids long. The germline V and J ends were trimmed by 6 bases and 1 base, with 15 bases remaining between them. The germline gives CDR1 SGHTA, CDR2 FQGNSA. The CDR3 nucleotides read TGTGCCAGCAGGCAAGGCAACCAGGGGAACACCGGGGAGCTGTTTTTT. Translating it yields CASRQGNQGNTGELFF.

This clonotype appeared many times. The chain's CDR3 is CASSRYSGTEYNEQFF. The CDR3 nucleotides read TGTGCCAGCAGCCGATATTCCGGGACGGAGTACAATGAGCAGTTCTTC. The chain combines TRBV11-3 with TRBJ2-1; either TRBD1 or TRBD2 may fit D (5 bases each). Trimming shortened V by 5 bases and J by 4 bases, and 18 bases separated the two germline ends. From germline, CDR1 is SGHNT and CDR2 YENEEA. The CDR3 covers 16 residues.

Ten or more counts support this clonotype. The chain couples TRBV28 to TRBJ2-1; D is ambiguous. The germline CDR1 and CDR2 sequences are MDHEN and SYDVKM. There are 12 residues in the CDR3. Trimming removed 5 bases from V and 7 bases from J, with 9 bases in between. CDR3 sequence: CASSARHNEQFF. The DNA of the CDR3 is TGTGCCAGCAGTGCCCGACATAATGAGCAGTTCTTC.

V and J are TRBV20-1 and TRBJ2-7; D possibly corresponds to TRBD1 (7 bases). The V gene lost 7 bases and the J gene lost 3 bases, with 13 bases spanning the gap. Germline values: CDR1 DFQATT, CDR2 SNEGSKA (reference sequence). The CDR3 spans 12 residues. The DNA for the CDR3 is TGCAGTGTAGATCAGGGGGGCTACGAGCAGTACTTC. It encodes CSVDQGGYEQYF.

The sample holds many counts of this clonotype. This rearrangement joins TRBV6-5 to TRBJ1-1; no clear D. Germline CDR1 and CDR2: MNHEY and SVGAGI. The CDR3 length is 13 residues. The V gene lost 5 bases and the J gene lost 7 bases, with 14 bases spanning the gap. CDR3 bases: TGTGCCAGCAGTCTATCTTACTTAAATGAAGCTTTCTTT. Protein product: CASSLSYLNEAFF.

This clonotype was recorded at least ten times. The V call is TRBV11-1, the J call TRBJ2-3; D not certain. Germline V gene lookup returns CDR1 SGHAT and CDR2 FQDESV (reference sequence). V was clipped by 0 bases and J by 2 bases, with 12 bases between them. This CDR3 region has 16 residues. The CDR3, as DNA: TGTGCCAGCAGCTTAGCGCGTGCAGGAAACACAGATACGCAGTATTTT. It is translated as CASSLARAGNTDTQYF.

The V and J genes are TRBV2 and TRBJ2-2; D gene unclear. Trimming left V 4 bases short and J 1 base short, with 7 bases between. The CDR3 totals 14 residues. Looked up from germline, CDR1 is SNHLY and CDR2 is FYNNEI. This CDR3 reads CASSGSRNTGELFF. In DNA, the CDR3 is TGTGCCAGCAGTGGGAGTAGGAACACCGGGGAGCTGTTTTTT.

This clonotype was observed a handful of times. The chain couples TRBV29-1 to TRBJ2-4, with 10 bases matching TRBD2. The CDR3 totals 15 residues. Germline assignment: CDR1 SQVTM and CDR2 ANQGSEA. V was clipped by 5 bases and J by 3 bases; unmatched bases: 7. CDR3 protein: CSVQGLAGVKNIQYF. The CDR3 DNA reads as TGCAGCGTTCAGGGTCTAGCGGGGGTCAAAAACATTCAGTACTTC. The full variable domain, its missing parts supplied by reference TRBV29-1 and TRBJ2-4, is SAVISQKPSRDICQRGTSLTIQCQVDSQVTMMFWYRQQPGQSLTLIATANQGSEATYESGFVIDKFPISRPNLTFSTLTVSNMSPEDSSIYLCSVQGLAGVKNIQYFGAGTRLSVL.

The chain uses TRBV5-1 and TRBJ1-2, with 8 bases fitting TRBD1. The J segment lost 4 bases and the V segment lost 4 bases, leaving 9 bases of the junction unmatched. The germline CDR1 and CDR2 sequences are SGHRS and YFSETQ. This CDR3 comprises 15 residues. The CDR3 sequence is CASSLGQGDSYGYTF. The CDR3 DNA reads TGCGCCAGCAGCCTAGGACAGGGAGATTCCTATGGCTACACCTTC.

The chain recombines TRBV10-3 with TRBJ2-5; weak D call: TRBD1 (6 bases). The germline gives CDR1 ENHRY, CDR2 SYGVKD. The V and J ends lost 7 bases and 5 bases respectively, with 20 bases between them. The CDR3 runs 15 residues. The CDR3 region is CAIKDRTPESETQYF. The CDR3 DNA is TGTGCCATCAAAGACAGGACTCCCGAATCGGAGACCCAGTACTTC.

This clonotype showed up just a few times. The gene calls are TRBV27 and TRBJ2-7; possibly TRBD2 for D (6 bases). Germline values: CDR1 MNHEY, CDR2 SMNVEV (reference sequence). The ends were cut back, 3 bases at V and 6 bases at J, with 21 bases in the middle. The CDR3 length is 16 residues. The CDR3 loop reads CASSFLFGGKRGEQYF. As DNA, the CDR3 is TGTGCCAGCAGTTTTCTTTTTGGAGGGAAGAGGGGCGAGCAGTACTTC.

In this sample, this clonotype turned up once. The chain has TRBV6-6 and TRBJ2-1, with TRBD2 identical over 7 bases. The CDR3 runs to 15 residues. The ends lost 5 bases at V and 6 bases at J; junction bases unmatched: 10. Germline CDR1 MNHNY, CDR2 SVGAGI (reference sequence). The CDR3 DNA follows: TGTGCCAGCAGTCCCATTAGGCGGGGGTTCAATGAGCAGTTCTTC. Its translation is CASSPIRRGFNEQFF.

This clonotype was counted many times. This chain joins TRBV5-4 and TRBJ2-1; 10 bases line up with TRBD2. J gave up 6 bases and V 0 bases, and 3 bases lay outside the gene matches. The CDR3 is 15 amino acids. The germline V gene has CDR1 SGHNT and CDR2 YYREEE (reference sequence). CDR3 sequence (DNA): TGTGCCAGCAGCTTGGAACTAGCGGGGTTCAATGAGCAGTTCTTC. Translation: CASSLELAGFNEQFF. The whole variable domain, filled in from reference TRBV5-4 and TRBJ2-1, reads ETGVTQSPTHLIKTRGQQVTLRCSSQSGHNTVSWYQQALGQGPQFIFQYYREEENGRGNFPPRFSGLQFPNYSSELNVNALELDDSALYLCASSLELAGFNEQFFGPGTRLTVL.

In its sample, this clonotype was seen many times. The chain couples TRBV28 to TRBJ2-6; D might be TRBD1 (5 bases). CDR3 length: 16 amino acids. V lost 5 bases and J 2 bases, leaving 13 bases between the germline ends. CDR1 and CDR2 from the germline V gene are MDHEN and SYDVKM. The CDR3 nucleotides are TGTGCCAGCAGTCCCCCCTTAGGGGCTGGGGCCAACGTCCTGACTTTC. Protein: CASSPPLGAGANVLTF.

This clonotype was seen just once. This may come from a read error, since a much larger clone is one base off. The V and J genes are TRBV20-1 and TRBJ2-7; unclear D gene. This CDR3 comprises 14 residues. Germline V gene lookup returns CDR1 DFQATT and CDR2 SNEGSKA (reference sequence). CDR3 protein: CSARGGSVWAEPYF. The CDR3 nucleotides are TGCAGTGCTAGAGGTGGTTCGGTCTGGGCCGAGCCGTACTTC.

This clonotype was observed many times. The rearrangement links TRBV18 to TRBJ2-3; unclear D gene. Germline V gene lookup returns CDR1 KGHSH and CDR2 LQKENI. V lost 3 bases, J lost 4 bases, and 8 bases lay in between. The CDR3 is made up of 13 amino acids. The CDR3 region is CASSPNGADTQYF. Here the CDR3 DNA reads TGTGCCAGCTCACCGAACGGTGCAGATACGCAGTATTTT.

This clonotype showed up just a few times. This sequence joins TRBV6-5 and TRBJ1-1; 7 nucleotides line up with TRBD1. V gave up 2 bases and J gave up 1 base; unmatched junction bases: 4. Germline V gene lookup returns CDR1 MNHEY and CDR2 SVGAGI. The CDR3 covers 15 residues. The CDR3 here is CASSYPGQTNTEAFF. DNA of the CDR3: TGTGCCAGCAGTTACCCGGGACAGACGAACACTGAAGCTTTCTTT.

This clonotype appeared many times. The rearrangement links TRBV7-6 to TRBJ2-5, with D possibly being TRBD1 (6 bases). The CDR3 has 14 amino acids. With 3 bases removed from V and 5 bases from J, the gap between germline ends came to 13 bases. Germline V lookup: CDR1 SGHVS, CDR2 FNYEAQ. For the CDR3, the DNA is TGTGCCAGCAGCTTGATAGGGGGAGACGAGACCCAGTACTTC. Translating gives CASSLIGGDETQYF. Using reference TRBV7-6 and TRBJ2-5 for the parts outside the CDR3, the full variable domain is GAGVSQSPRYKVTKRGQDVALRCDPISGHVSLYWYRQALGQGPEFLTYFNYEAQQDKSGLPNDRFSAERPEGSISTLTIQRTEQRDSAMYRCASSLIGGDETQYFGPGTRLLVL.

This chain connects TRBV20-1 to TRBJ2-2; D remains ambiguous. Between the trimmed V and J ends, which lost 1 base and 3 bases, there was a span of 15 bases. The V gene's germline CDR1 is DFQATT and CDR2 SNEGSKA (reference sequence). CDR3 size: 16 residues. DNA for the CDR3: TGCAGTGCTAGAGGGCCGGTGGATTCGCACACCGGGGAGCTGTTTTTT. Amino acids: CSARGPVDSHTGELFF.

This clonotype has at least ten counts. The V call is TRBV7-8, the J call TRBJ2-7; 7 bases fit TRBD1. The V segment lost 5 bases and the J segment 5 bases; nucleotides outside the gene matches: 9. Germline V CDR1 and CDR2: SGHVS, FQNEAQ. There are 14 residues in the CDR3. The CDR3, as DNA: TGTGCCAGCAGCGGCAATTCGAGGGGGCACGAGCAGTACTTC. Residues: CASSGNSRGHEQYF.

This clonotype occurred many times. This chain joins TRBV23-1 and TRBJ1-1; D gene unclear. TRBV23-1 is noted as an ORF with a role that remains uncertain. There are 14 residues in the CDR3. The V gene lost 1 base and the J gene lost 0 bases, with 6 bases spanning the gap. CDR3 in amino acids: CASSQWSLNTEAFF. CDR3 DNA sequence: TGCGCCAGCAGTCAATGGTCATTGAACACTGAAGCTTTCTTT.

At least ten counts were recorded for this clonotype. J is TRBJ1-6 and V is TRBV20-1; maybe TRBD1 (5 bases). Germline CDR1 reads DFQATT; CDR2 reads SNEGSKA (reference sequence). The CDR3 has 16 residues. The germline V and J ends were trimmed by 0 bases and 2 bases, with 11 bases remaining between them. This CDR3 reads CSARDKGATYNSPLHF. DNA of the CDR3: TGCAGTGCTAGAGATAAAGGGGCTACCTATAATTCACCCCTCCACTTT.

This clonotype has a count of ten or more. The chain combines TRBV29-1 with TRBJ2-1; a possible D gene is TRBD1 (6 bases). The CDR3 totals 13 residues. Between the trimmed V and J ends, which lost 5 bases and 9 bases, there was a span of 17 bases. Germline V lookup: CDR1 SQVTM, CDR2 ANQGSEA. CDR3 nucleotides: TGCAGCGTTAGGTACAGGGATGATAGTGAGCAGTTCTTC. Its protein is CSVRYRDDSEQFF.

This clonotype occurred a few times. The CDR3 nucleotides read TGCAGCGCACAACGGACGGGAACCTACGAGCAGTACTTC. Amino acids: CSAQRTGTYEQYF. This sequence joins TRBV20-1 and TRBJ2-7; D possibly corresponds to TRBD2 (5 bases). The CDR3 covers 13 residues. Germline assignment: CDR1 DFQATT and CDR2 SNEGSKA (reference sequence).

This clonotype was picked up many times. The rearrangement uses TRBV5-5 and TRBJ2-3, with 7 nucleotides matching TRBD2. J was trimmed by 6 bases and V by 0 bases; bases with no gene match: 10. CDR1 and CDR2 (germline): SGHKS, YYEKEE (reference sequence). The CDR3 loop spans 16 amino acids. The CDR3: CASSLVGGGPGDTQYF. CDR3 in DNA: TGTGCCAGCAGCTTGGTTGGCGGGGGTCCTGGGGATACGCAGTATTTT.

The chain combines TRBV5-1 with TRBJ1-1; TRBD1 is a possible D gene (5 bases). Germline CDR1 and CDR2: SGHRS and YFSETQ. This CDR3 has 15 residues. V lost 2 bases and J lost 10, with 21 bases in between. The CDR3 DNA sequence: TGCGCCAGCAGCTTAGGGCCAGGCCCCCACCAGGGAGCTTTCTTT. Translation gives CASSLGPGPHQGAFF.

This clonotype was seen many times. The rearrangement links TRBV7-2 to TRBJ1-1; D possibly corresponds to TRBD1 (5 bases). The CDR3 extends over 14 amino acids. V lost 7 bases and J 6 bases, leaving 18 bases between the germline ends. Looked up from germline, CDR1 is SGHTA and CDR2 is FQGNSA. CDR3 loop: CASTPREGYPEAFF. The CDR3 DNA sequence: TGTGCCAGCACCCCGAGAGAGGGGTACCCTGAAGCTTTCTTT.